This T cell receptor (beta chain) stems from a study of shared clonotypes between healthy human individuals. This clone was detected once. The target antigen is unknown. Findings and limits, study-wide: Rarefaction analysis demonstrated incomplete sorted-subset sequencing notwithstanding large depth.

Repertoires were generated with immunoSEQ multiplex PCR, while TCRdb's copy carries only in-frame clones and drops some. The sample lists about 600,000 clones, around 97% occurring once. Healthy HIV-negative adults without recent acute infections or vaccinations served as donors. The source is a woman aged 25-40 years in good health. The sample was naive CD4+ T cells sorted from blood. Subset: CD45RA+ positively selected.

The CDR3 DNA sequence: TGTGCCAGCGGGGCCCAGAACACTGAAGCTTTCTTT. Its protein is CASGAQNTEAFF. The J gene is TRBJ1-1, the V gene TRBV6-5; possibly TRBD1 for D (5 bases). The V gene lost 8 bases and the J gene lost 1 base, with 8 bases spanning the gap. Germline V gene data show CDR1 as MNHEY and CDR2 as SVGAGI. CDR3 length: 12 amino acids.